The TCR beta chain described here comes from a study of OX40 agonist ivuxolimab in advanced cancers. Whole-study findings and limits: At doses 0.1 to 3.0 mg/kg, CD4+ and CD8+ clones expanded. Expansion of clones was among the lowest in partial responders at 0.1-3.0 mg/kg.

Only in-frame clones appear in the TCRdb table, and some are missing; sequencing was by immunoSEQ multiplex PCR. The sample includes about 64,000 clones, roughly 87% of them seen just once. Of note for this clone: The antigen remains unidentified. The junction shows a germline mismatch at one end, possibly a read error.

The sequenced sample was CD4+ or CD8+ T cells sorted from blood, obtained in a trial of the OX40 agonist ivuxolimab. This receptor was identified in an adult with an advanced solid tumor such as melanoma, head and neck, liver or kidney cancer.

Here the CDR3 DNA reads TGCGCCACCAGCTATACTAGCGCTTCCTACGAGCAGTACTTC. The encoded protein is CATSYTSASYEQYF. The rearrangement uses TRBV5-1 and TRBJ2-7; 7 bases match TRBD2. The germline V gene encodes CDR1 SGHRS and CDR2 YFSETQ. The CDR3 covers 14 residues.